This entry is about one T cell receptor (beta chain). As processed by the authors: Scientists estimated how many nucleated cells there were by amplifying reference gene primers. Assay used: immunoSEQ multiplex PCR; TCRdb lists only in-frame clones, some missing. V, J and clone size were drawn from that table, and D and trimming were deduced from the DNA. The table lists about 180,000 clones, roughly 80% of them singletons, with roughly 7% in the top ten. The source of the sample is a study of blood T cell repertoires in COVID-19. On the study more broadly: Sites across the United States, Italy and Spain contributed samples from acute and convalescent COVID-19. PBMCs, B-cell-depleted T cells, or T cells provided the cDNA or gDNA that made up the material.

Sequencing used peripheral blood. The TCR was taken from a human donor in a cohort sampled during active COVID-19.

The CDR3 coding sequence is TGTGCCAGCAGCTATGGACAGGGTCGTACCGGGGAGCTGTTTTTT. Translation: CASSYGQGRTGELFF. The chain combines TRBV3-1 (or the pseudogene TRBV3-2) with TRBJ2-2; 8 bases match TRBD1. Germline V lookup: CDR1 LGHDT, CDR2 YNNKEL (reference sequence). The CDR3 is 15 residues long. V shed 5 bases, J shed 5 bases, and the junction held 7 bases outside the gene matches.